The 10 T cell receptor beta chains below all came from one sample that was sequenced in a study of blood T cell repertoires in COVID-19. The assay was immunoSEQ multiplex PCR, and TCRdb's table has in-frame clones only and misses some. The repertoire includes around 190,000 clones, roughly 80% of them detected once, and about 1.6% sits in the top ten. The sample consisted of peripheral blood. The origin of the receptors is a human donor in a cohort sampled during active COVID-19.

The chain links TRBV19 to TRBJ2-3; D gene uncertain. Trimming stripped 5 bases from V and 2 bases from J, with 5 bases between. Germline values: CDR1 LNHDA, CDR2 SQIVND (reference sequence). CDR3 length: 12 amino acids. The CDR3 protein is CASSPTTDTQYF. CDR3 nucleotides: TGTGCCAGTAGTCCTACCACAGATACGCAGTATTTT.

In regard to this clone: The sample has other DNA sequences that encode this CDR3 too. The chain uses TRBV27 and TRBJ2-7; the match to TRBD2 covers 7 bases. Germline V gives CDR1 MNHEY, CDR2 SMNVEV (reference sequence). This CDR3 is 12 amino acids long. V lost 3 bases to trimming and J lost 4 bases; unmatched junction nucleotides: 0. CDR3 in amino acids: CASSFGGYEQYF. CDR3 nucleotide sequence: TGTGCCAGCAGTTTCGGGGGGTACGAGCAGTACTTC.

The chain is built from TRBV28 and TRBJ1-5, with a tentative D call TRBD1 (5 bases). V lost 5 bases and J lost 0, with 14 bases in between. CDR1 and CDR2 from the germline V gene are MDHEN and SYDVKM. The CDR3 is 16 residues long. The CDR3 region is CASSLRGGYSNQPQHF. As DNA, the CDR3 is TGTGCCAGCAGTCTACGTGGGGGGTATAGCAATCAGCCCCAGCATTTT.

The chain carries TRBV5-1 and TRBJ1-6; D unclear. This CDR3 region has 17 residues. V lost 4 bases, J lost 2 bases, and 16 bases lay in between. CDR1 and CDR2 from the germline V gene are SGHRS and YFSETQ. This CDR3 is CASSTGSAGAYNSPLHF. The DNA of the CDR3 is TGCGCCAGCAGCACCGGGTCCGCCGGAGCCTATAATTCACCCCTCCACTTT. The variable domain in full, with the rest retrieved from reference TRBV5-1 and TRBJ1-6, is KAGVTQTPRYLIKTRGQQVTLSCSPISGHRSVSWYQQTPGQGLQFLFEYFSETQRNKGNFPGRFSGRQFSNSRSEMNVSTLELGDSALYLCASSTGSAGAYNSPLHFGNGTRLTVT.

This clone was counted a few times. The CDR3 region has the DNA TGTGCCAGCAGCTCACAGGGGTTCACTGAAAAACTGTTTTTT. Translation: CASSSQGFTEKLFF. This chain connects TRBV5-5 to TRBJ1-4; 7 nucleotides match TRBD1. The CDR3 consists of 14 residues. Germline V gene data show CDR1 as SGHKS and CDR2 as YYEKEE (reference sequence). V was clipped by 3 bases and J by 7 bases; unmatched bases: 6.

The chain couples TRBV4-1 to TRBJ1-2; 8 bases are a match to TRBD1. The V segment lost 6 bases and the J segment 4 bases; nucleotides outside the gene matches: 10. CDR3 length: 15 amino acids. Germline CDR1 MGHRA, CDR2 YSYEKL. CDR3 region: CASSYSGGASYGYTF. As DNA, the CDR3 is TGCGCCAGCAGTTACTCAGGGGGCGCCTCCTATGGCTACACCTTC.

V is TRBV5-4 and J is TRBJ2-7; possibly TRBD2 for D (5 bases). CDR1 SGHNT and CDR2 YYREEE come from the germline V gene (reference sequence). The CDR3 spans 15 residues. Trimming took off 4 bases at V and 0 bases at J, with 14 bases between the two ends. In DNA form, the CDR3 reads TGTGCCAGCAGCAGCCGGGATGGAAGCTCCTACGAGCAGTACTTC. Translating gives CASSSRDGSSYEQYF.

In nucleotides, the CDR3 is TGTGCCAGCAGCTTGTTAGTCGATCTTACAGGGGCCGCTGCTGGTGAAGCTTTCTTT. Translation gives CASSLLVDLTGAAAGEAFF. This sequence joins TRBV5-6 and TRBJ1-1, with 7 bases identical to TRBD1. The CDR3 is made up of 19 amino acids. V shed 1 base, J shed 7 bases, and the junction held 22 bases outside the gene matches. The germline V gene has CDR1 SGHDT and CDR2 YYEEEE.

The V call is TRBV5-1, the J call TRBJ2-4; 7 nucleotides line up with TRBD2. V lost 3 bases and J lost 7; bases outside the gene matches: 10. Germline V CDR1 and CDR2: SGHRS, YFSETQ. The CDR3 covers 15 residues. DNA of the CDR3: TGCGCCAGCAGCTGGGCGGGACTACCCGGGAACATTCAGTACTTC. Translation gives CASSWAGLPGNIQYF.

The rearrangement uses TRBV9 and TRBJ1-1, with D unresolved. Trimming stripped 2 bases from V and 5 bases from J, with 16 bases between. The length of the CDR3 is 15 residues. Germline V gene lookup returns CDR1 SGDLS and CDR2 YYNGEE. This CDR3 is CASSVGRLSGTEAFF. The DNA for the CDR3 is TGTGCCAGCAGCGTGGGGAGGCTCTCGGGAACTGAAGCTTTCTTT.